The 27 T cell receptor beta chains in this list originate from one sample, sequenced in a study of blood T cell repertoires in COVID-19. Sequencing used immunoSEQ multiplex PCR; TCRdb keeps in-frame clones, though not all of them. The data contain about 88,000 clones, 75% to 90% of them singletons. Sample: peripheral blood. These TCRs come from a male donor with acute or convalescent COVID-19.

The chain links TRBV28 to TRBJ1-2; tentatively, D is TRBD1 (6 bases). The V gene lost 6 bases and the J gene lost 6 bases, with 14 bases spanning the gap. The CDR3 is 13 residues long. Germline assignment: CDR1 MDHEN and CDR2 SYDVKM. The chain's CDR3 is CASRSTGSNGYTF. Written as DNA, the CDR3 is TGTGCCAGCAGATCCACAGGGTCTAATGGCTACACCTTC.

The chain joins TRBV7-6 to TRBJ2-3; 8 positions agree with TRBD2. J lost 1 base, V lost 3 bases, and 3 bases had no gene match. The CDR3 is made up of 15 amino acids. Germline CDR1 SGHVS, CDR2 FNYEAQ. The CDR3 protein is CASSLGRGGTDTQYF. The CDR3 bases are TGTGCCAGCAGCTTGGGGCGGGGGGGCACAGATACGCAGTATTTT.

In this sample, this clone turned up many times. The chain recombines TRBV3-1 (or the pseudogene TRBV3-2) with TRBJ1-1; unclear D gene. V was cut by 0 bases and J by 11 bases, with 16 bases left in between. There are 14 residues in the CDR3. Germline V lookup: CDR1 LGHDT, CDR2 YNNKEL (reference sequence). CDR3 in DNA: TGTGCCAGCAGCCAAGATCAAGTCGGCCGGGAGGCTTTCTTT. It yields the protein CASSQDQVGREAFF.

J is TRBJ1-3 and V is TRBV23-1; 10 bases map to TRBD1. TRBV23-1 counts as an open reading frame of uncertain function. CDR3 length: 16 amino acids. V gave up 4 bases and J gave up 5 bases; unmatched junction bases: 8. The CDR3 region has the DNA TGCGCCAGCAGTCCGCGGGGGACAGGGGTGAGAAACACCATATATTTT. Translation gives CASSPRGTGVRNTIYF.

This chain links TRBV18 with TRBJ2-7, with TRBD1 identical over 7 bases. The length of the CDR3 is 14 residues. V shed 3 bases, J shed 4 bases, and the junction held 6 bases outside the gene matches. Germline CDR1 KGHSH, CDR2 LQKENI. The CDR3 loop is CASSPLPGGYEQYF. In DNA, the CDR3 is TGTGCCAGCTCACCCCTCCCAGGGGGATACGAGCAGTACTTC.

The chain is built from TRBV7-9 and TRBJ2-3, with 7 bases lining up with TRBD1. The CDR3 length is 14 residues. Germline CDR1 reads SEHNR; CDR2 reads FQNEAQ (reference sequence). The junction had 3 bases not matched to a gene; V was cut back by 5 bases and J by 1 base. The CDR3 bases are TGTGCCAGCAGCCGGGACAGTCGCACAGATACGCAGTATTTT. It yields the protein CASSRDSRTDTQYF. The full variable domain, rest sourced from reference TRBV7-9 and TRBJ2-3, is DTGVSQNPRHKITKRGQNVTFRCDPISEHNRLYWYRQTLGQGPEFLTYFQNEAQLEKSRLLSDRFSAERPKGSFSTLEIQRTEQGDSAMYLCASSRDSRTDTQYFGPGTRLTVL.

This chain uses TRBV4-1 with TRBJ1-5; no clear D. Looked up from germline, CDR1 is MGHRA and CDR2 is YSYEKL. V lost 1 base, J lost 1 base, and 8 bases lay in between. The CDR3 is 15 residues long. DNA of the CDR3: TGCGCCAGCAGCCAAGCCACATTAAGCAATCAGCCCCAGCATTTT. Amino acid sequence: CASSQATLSNQPQHF.

The chain recombines TRBV30 with TRBJ1-4; TRBD1 matches 7 bases. Germline-derived CDR1 and CDR2 are GTSNPN and SVGIG (reference sequence). This CDR3 is built from 14 residues. Trimming took 5 bases from V and 11 from J; bases not matched to a gene: 14. Here the CDR3 reads CAWARQGESGKLFF. In DNA, the CDR3 is TGTGCCTGGGCCCGACAGGGTGAAAGTGGCAAACTGTTTTTT.

The rearrangement links TRBV7-9 to TRBJ1-2; tentatively, D is TRBD1 (5 bases). The CDR3 runs 14 residues. CDR1 SEHNR and CDR2 FQNEAQ come from the germline V gene (reference sequence). V lost 8 bases and J 7 bases, leaving 20 bases between the germline ends. CDR3 in amino acids: CASGRDRQLGGYTF. CDR3 sequence (DNA): TGTGCCAGCGGACGTGACAGACAACTGGGTGGCTACACCTTC. The full variable domain, its missing parts supplied by reference TRBV7-9 and TRBJ1-2, is DTGVSQNPRHKITKRGQNVTFRCDPISEHNRLYWYRQTLGQGPEFLTYFQNEAQLEKSRLLSDRFSAERPKGSFSTLEIQRTEQGDSAMYLCASGRDRQLGGYTFGSGTRLTVV.

The V gene is TRBV6-1, the J gene TRBJ2-2; 8 bases are a match to TRBD1. V shed 4 bases and J 5 bases; nucleotides not matched to a gene: 9. The CDR3 contains 16 residues. The germline CDR1 and CDR2 sequences are MNHNS and SASEGT. CDR3 nucleotides: TGTGCCAGCAGTGCGACCGGGACAGGAGCAACCGGGGAGCTGTTTTTT. Amino acid sequence: CASSATGTGATGELFF.

The chain links TRBV28 to TRBJ1-5, with D unresolved. The CDR3 runs to 14 residues. The V gene lost 2 bases and the J gene lost 4 bases, with 9 bases spanning the gap. Germline V lookup: CDR1 MDHEN, CDR2 SYDVKM. The CDR3 sequence: CASSLSKINQPQHF. The CDR3 nucleotides are TGTGCCAGCAGTTTAAGCAAGATAAATCAGCCCCAGCATTTT. Looking up the rest from reference TRBV28 and TRBJ1-5 gives the full variable domain: DVKVTQSSRYLVKRTGEKVFLECVQDMDHENMFWYRQDPGLGLRLIYFSYDVKMKEKGDIPEGYSVSREKKERFSLILESASTNQTSMYLCASSLSKINQPQHFGDGTRLSIL.

The V and J genes are TRBV5-6 and TRBJ2-5; 8 positions match TRBD2. This CDR3 is built from 16 residues. Germline assignment: CDR1 SGHDT and CDR2 YYEEEE. Trimming cost V 5 bases and J 1 base; bases outside gene matches: 10. The CDR3: CASSGPAGLGQETQYF. The CDR3 DNA follows: TGTGCCAGCAGTGGGCCGGCGGGACTAGGCCAAGAGACCCAGTACTTC.

CDR3 bases: TGTGCCAGCAGCCCCGCCCCCGGGACAGGCCTTTTCACAGATACGCAGTATTTT. Translated, it gives CASSPAPGTGLFTDTQYF. The J gene is TRBJ2-3, the V gene TRBV5-4, with 8 bases fitting TRBD1. CDR1 SGHNT and CDR2 YYREEE come from the germline V gene (reference sequence). The CDR3 totals 18 residues. The V segment lost 4 bases and the J segment 2 bases; nucleotides outside the gene matches: 15.

This chain uses TRBV11-2 with TRBJ1-6; D not resolved. The CDR3 loop spans 15 amino acids. Germline CDR1 is SGHAT and CDR2 is FQNNGV. Trimming removed 6 bases from V and 10 bases from J, with 19 bases in between. The CDR3 region is CASSFQSLRESPLHF. As DNA, the CDR3 is TGTGCCAGCAGTTTTCAGTCCCTACGGGAATCACCCCTCCACTTT.

The chain recombines TRBV3-1 (or the pseudogene TRBV3-2) with TRBJ1-4; D gene uncertain. V lost 9 bases and J lost 4, with 9 bases in between. Germline loops: CDR1 LGHDT, CDR2 YNNKEL (reference sequence). This CDR3 has 12 amino acids. This CDR3 is CASGRDNEKLFF. In DNA form, the CDR3 reads TGTGCCAGTGGGAGGGATAATGAAAAACTGTTTTTT.

This rearrangement joins TRBV5-6 to TRBJ1-5; 8 bases align to TRBD1. V was clipped by 0 bases and J by 7 bases; unmatched bases: 6. The CDR3 runs to 15 residues. Germline CDR1 reads SGHDT; CDR2 reads YYEEEE. Written as DNA, the CDR3 is TGTGCCAGCAGCTTGGCCGATCGACAGGGGCAGCCCCAGCATTTT. Translated, it gives CASSLADRQGQPQHF.

The chain combines TRBV7-2 with TRBJ2-7; D perhaps matches TRBD1 (5 bases). CDR3 length equals 16 residues. V lost 1 base and J lost 0, with 13 bases in between. Germline lookup yields CDR1 SGHTA and CDR2 FQGNSA. The CDR3 DNA reads TGTGCCAGCAGCTTAGTGAGACAGCCGGCCTCCTACGAGCAGTACTTC. Amino acid sequence: CASSLVRQPASYEQYF. Combining the CDR3 with reference TRBV7-2 and TRBJ2-7 gives the whole variable domain GAGVSQSPSNKVTEKGKDVELRCDPISGHTALYWYRQSLGQGLEFLIYFQGNSAPDKSGLPSDRFSAERTGGSVSTLTIQRTQQEDSAVYLCASSLVRQPASYEQYFGPGTRLTVT.

The rearrangement joins TRBV12-3 or TRBV12-4 to TRBJ1-4; a weak D match, TRBD1 (6 bases). The CDR3 is 13 amino acids. Trimming left V 5 bases short and J 5 bases short, with 9 bases between. This CDR3 is CASSAGVNEKLFF. CDR3 DNA: TGTGCCAGCAGTGCAGGGGTGAATGAAAAACTGTTTTTT.

This chain uses TRBV2 with TRBJ1-4; TRBD1 matches 7 bases. The CDR3 runs to 16 residues. Germline CDR1 is SNHLY and CDR2 is FYNNEI. The J segment lost 0 bases and the V segment lost 5 bases, leaving 6 bases of the junction unmatched. The chain's CDR3 is CASSITGTATNEKLFF. Here the CDR3 DNA reads TGTGCCAGCAGTATTACCGGGACAGCAACTAATGAAAAACTGTTTTTT.

J is TRBJ2-7 and V is TRBV18; D is unclear. The germline V and J ends were trimmed by 4 bases and 5 bases, with 15 bases remaining between them. The CDR3 is 14 residues long. Germline-derived CDR1 and CDR2 are KGHSH and LQKENI. CDR3 sequence (DNA): TGTGCCAGCTCACTCGGCGGCTTGACCAACGAGCAGTACTTC. It codes for CASSLGGLTNEQYF. The entire variable domain, with the rest obtained from reference TRBV18 and TRBJ2-7, is as follows: NAGVMQNPRHLVRRRGQEARLRCSPMKGHSHVYWYRQLPEEGLKFMVYLQKENIIDESGMPKERFSAEFPKEGPSILRIQQVVRGDSAAYFCASSLGGLTNEQYFGPGTRLTVT.

V usage is TRBV10-3 and J usage is TRBJ1-1; D unclear. Germline V lookup: CDR1 ENHRY, CDR2 SYGVKD. The CDR3 sequence is 13 residues long. Between the trimmed V and J ends, which lost 11 bases and 0 bases, there was a span of 13 bases. Written as DNA, the CDR3 is TGTGCCTCTTGGGCCGAAATGAACACTGAAGCTTTCTTT. Translation: CASWAEMNTEAFF.

The rearrangement links TRBV29-1 to TRBJ2-7; D may be TRBD1 (6 bases). V shed 2 bases and J shed 0 bases, with 8 bases lying between them. The CDR3 consists of 13 residues. CDR1 SQVTM and CDR2 ANQGSEA come from the germline V gene. The CDR3 sequence: CSVERGSSYEQYF. In nucleotides, the CDR3 is TGCAGCGTTGAAAGGGGGAGCTCCTACGAGCAGTACTTC.

The rearrangement links TRBV11-2 to TRBJ1-6; D unresolved. Trimming left V 3 bases short and J 6 bases short, with 9 bases between. CDR1 is SGHAT, CDR2 FQNNGV, per germline. The CDR3 runs 14 residues. CDR3 DNA sequence: TGTGCCAGCAGCTTTCCCGCCAGTAATTCACCCCTCCACTTT. Encoded protein: CASSFPASNSPLHF.

CDR3 DNA sequence: TGTGCCAGCAGCCAGGGGACAGGGGACTCCTACGAGCAGTACTTC. Encoded protein: CASSQGTGDSYEQYF. V is TRBV4-2 and J is TRBJ2-7; TRBD1 agrees at 10 bases. J gave up 0 bases and V 3 bases, and 2 bases lay outside the gene matches. CDR3 length equals 15 residues. Germline CDR1 is LGHNA and CDR2 is YNFKEQ.

The CDR3 loop is CASSLAPTRGEQFF. The DNA of the CDR3 is TGTGCCAGTAGTCTTGCTCCGACTAGGGGTGAGCAGTTCTTC. V is TRBV19 and J is TRBJ2-1; D perhaps matches TRBD2 (6 bases). The CDR3 loop spans 14 amino acids. Per the germline V gene, CDR1 is LNHDA and CDR2 is SQIVND (reference sequence). V dropped 5 bases and J dropped 9 bases, with 17 bases sitting between them.

This clone has just one count. V is TRBV5-1 and J is TRBJ2-2; perhaps TRBD1 as D (6 bases). Germline V gene sequence: CDR1 SGHRS, CDR2 YFSETQ. Trimming cost V 1 base and J 4 bases, with 17 bases left between them. CDR3 length: 17 amino acids. The CDR3 loop is CASSLISAGAPTGELFF. CDR3 coding DNA: TGCGCCAGCAGCTTGATTTCGGCAGGGGCCCCCACCGGGGAGCTGTTTTTT.

V is TRBV6-1 and J is TRBJ1-2, with D hard to call. The CDR3 runs 15 residues. Germline V gives CDR1 MNHNS, CDR2 SASEGT. Trimming stripped 1 base from V and 2 bases from J, with 11 bases between. CDR3 sequence (DNA): TGTGCCAGCAGTGAAGGGCCAGGCCCGAACTATGGCTACACCTTC. As protein: CASSEGPGPNYGYTF.